Each of the 10 T cell receptor beta chains below was sequenced from the same sample in a study of technical replicates of blood from a handful of donors. The table came from immunoSEQ multiplex PCR; TCRdb's copy has only in-frame clones and leaves some out. The profile shows about 70,000 clones, roughly 94% of them singletons. Sequencing input: T cells isolated from PBMCs. The receptors were gathered from a human donor in good health.

The chain uses TRBV6-6 and TRBJ1-1; TRBD1 matches 7 bases. With 3 bases clipped from V and 4 bases from J, the junction kept 8 bases outside the gene matches. The CDR3 has 15 residues. Germline assignment: CDR1 MNHNY and CDR2 SVGAGI (reference sequence). DNA for the CDR3: TGTGCCAGCAGTTATGTCAGGGGGGCTCCCACTGAAGCTTTCTTT. Its translation: CASSYVRGAPTEAFF.

The chain recombines TRBV9 with TRBJ1-1; D is uncertain. This CDR3 is built from 15 residues. The ends were cut back, 0 bases at V and 1 base at J, with 10 bases in the middle. Germline V gene data show CDR1 as SGDLS and CDR2 as YYNGEE. The DNA of the CDR3 is TGTGCCAGCAGCGTAGCGGTAGCTTCGAACACTGAAGCTTTCTTT. As protein: CASSVAVASNTEAFF.

This clone is medium-sized within its sample. The CDR3 DNA follows: TGCGCCAGCAGACGAACTAGCGCATCCTACGAGCAGTACTTC. Translation: CASRRTSASYEQYF. This rearrangement joins TRBV4-1 to TRBJ2-7, with 7 bases aligning to TRBD2. Trimming took 6 bases from V and 1 from J; bases not matched to a gene: 6. The CDR3 has 14 amino acids. CDR1 and CDR2 from the germline V gene are MGHRA and YSYEKL.

The chain employs TRBV30 and TRBJ2-3, with D unresolved. The CDR3 loop spans 13 amino acids. Germline V lookup: CDR1 GTSNPN, CDR2 SVGIG (reference sequence). The CDR3 DNA reads TGTGTCGCAGAGGCGATAAGCACAGATACGCAGTATTTT. It is translated as CVAEAISTDTQYF.

V usage is TRBV27 and J usage is TRBJ2-1; the match to TRBD2 covers 8 bases. Losses at the gene ends were 8 bases for V and 3 bases for J; bases not matched to a gene: 6. The CDR3 length is 14 residues. The germline CDR1 and CDR2 sequences are MNHEY and SMNVEV (reference sequence). This CDR3 is CASHPLADYNEQFF. DNA for the CDR3: TGTGCCAGCCATCCACTAGCGGACTACAATGAGCAGTTCTTC.

The genes are TRBV4-2 and TRBJ2-1; TRBD2 agrees at 11 bases. Trimming took 1 base from V and 5 from J; bases not matched to a gene: 10. CDR1 is LGHNA and CDR2 is YNFKEQ in the germline V gene. The CDR3 totals 18 residues. CDR3 sequence (DNA): TGTGCCAGCAGCCAAGCGCTGAGTAGCGGGAGGGATAACAATGAGCAGTTCTTC. Residues: CASSQALSSGRDNNEQFF.

The chain combines TRBV6-6 with TRBJ2-7; 11 bases line up with TRBD1. The junction had 12 bases not matched to a gene; V was cut back by 6 bases and J by 5 bases. The CDR3 covers 16 residues. Germline V gene lookup returns CDR1 MNHNY and CDR2 SVGAGI (reference sequence). The CDR3 sequence: CASSRSPGTGGNEQYF. CDR3 bases: TGTGCCAGCAGCCGTAGTCCCGGGACAGGGGGGAACGAGCAGTACTTC.

This clone was found once. The chain joins TRBV2 to TRBJ1-4; D perhaps matches TRBD1 (5 bases). CDR3 size: 14 residues. Per the germline V gene, CDR1 is SNHLY and CDR2 is FYNNEI. Between the trimmed V and J ends, which lost 7 bases and 4 bases, there was a span of 13 bases. In nucleotides, the CDR3 is TGTGCCAGCACCCTGACAGCTATTAATGAAAAACTGTTTTTT. Amino acids: CASTLTAINEKLFF.

This clone was counted between two and nine times. The chain links TRBV28 to TRBJ1-4, with D hard to call. V was trimmed by 6 bases and J by 7 bases, leaving 15 bases between them. Germline V gene lookup returns CDR1 MDHEN and CDR2 SYDVKM. The CDR3 runs 14 residues. CDR3 nucleotides: TGTGCCAGCAGCCCTACGGAGGCCGCTGAAAAACTGTTTTTT. Protein: CASSPTEAAEKLFF.

The gene calls are TRBV27 and TRBJ2-7, with TRBD1 identical over 10 bases. The CDR3 totals 14 residues. Germline lookup yields CDR1 MNHEY and CDR2 SMNVEV (reference sequence). After removal of 2 bases from V and 3 bases from J, the junction contained 1 base not matched to a gene. DNA for the CDR3: TGTGCCAGCAGTTTAGGGACAGGGGTCTACGAGCAGTACTTC. Amino acid sequence: CASSLGTGVYEQYF.